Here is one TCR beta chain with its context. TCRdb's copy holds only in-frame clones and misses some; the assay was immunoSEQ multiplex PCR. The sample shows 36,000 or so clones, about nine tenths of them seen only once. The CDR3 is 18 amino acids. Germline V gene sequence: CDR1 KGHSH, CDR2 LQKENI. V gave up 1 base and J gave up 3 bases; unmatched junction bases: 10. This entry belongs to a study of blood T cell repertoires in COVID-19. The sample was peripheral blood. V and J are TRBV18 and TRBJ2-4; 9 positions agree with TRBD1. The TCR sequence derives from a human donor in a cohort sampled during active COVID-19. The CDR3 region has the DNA TGTGCCAGCTCACCACTCCCGGGACAGGGATCGGTCAAAAACATTCAGTACTTC. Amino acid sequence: CASSPLPGQGSVKNIQYF.